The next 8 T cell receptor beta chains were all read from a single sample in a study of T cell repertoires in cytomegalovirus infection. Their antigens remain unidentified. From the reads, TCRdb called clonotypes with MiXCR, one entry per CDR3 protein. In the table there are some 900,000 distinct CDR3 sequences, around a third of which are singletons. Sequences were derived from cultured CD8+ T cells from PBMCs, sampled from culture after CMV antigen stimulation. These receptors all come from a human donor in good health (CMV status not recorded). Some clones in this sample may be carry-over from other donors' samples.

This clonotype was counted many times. This CDR3 is CASSHPLVFGKTDTQYF. CDR3 nucleotides: TGCGCCAGCAGCCACCCCTTAGTTTTTGGGAAGACAGATACGCAGTATTTT. This sequence joins TRBV4-1 and TRBJ2-3; D is unclear. Germline values: CDR1 MGHRA, CDR2 YSYEKL. Trimming shortened V by 3 bases and J by 3 bases, and 19 bases separated the two germline ends. The CDR3 is 17 amino acids.

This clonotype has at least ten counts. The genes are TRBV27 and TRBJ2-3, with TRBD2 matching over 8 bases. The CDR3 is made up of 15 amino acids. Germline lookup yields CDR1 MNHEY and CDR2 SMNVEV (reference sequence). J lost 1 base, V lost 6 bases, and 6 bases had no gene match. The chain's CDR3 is CASRSRGGRTDTQYF. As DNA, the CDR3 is TGTGCCAGCAGGTCACGGGGGGGCCGCACAGATACGCAGTATTTT.

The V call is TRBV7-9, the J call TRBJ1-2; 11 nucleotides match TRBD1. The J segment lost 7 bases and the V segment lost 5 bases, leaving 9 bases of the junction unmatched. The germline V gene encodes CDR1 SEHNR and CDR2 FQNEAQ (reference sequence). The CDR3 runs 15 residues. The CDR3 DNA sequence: TGTGCCAGCAGCGGAAGCGGACAGGGGGCGACTGGCTACACCTTC. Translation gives CASSGSGQGATGYTF.

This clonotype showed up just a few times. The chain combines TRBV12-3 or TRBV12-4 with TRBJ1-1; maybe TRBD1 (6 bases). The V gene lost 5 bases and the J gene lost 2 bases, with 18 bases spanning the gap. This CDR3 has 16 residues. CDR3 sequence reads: CASSRVLRGPNTEAFF. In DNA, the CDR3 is TGTGCCAGCAGTAGGGTTCTCCGGGGGCCTAACACTGAAGCTTTCTTT.

The CDR3: CASRAAGNTEAFF. CDR3 sequence (DNA): TGTGCCAGTAGGGCCGCCGGGAACACTGAAGCTTTCTTT. V usage is TRBV19 and J usage is TRBJ1-1, with D unclear. With 6 bases removed from V and 1 base from J, the gap between germline ends came to 9 bases. CDR1 is LNHDA and CDR2 is SQIVND in the germline V gene (reference sequence). CDR3 length equals 13 residues.

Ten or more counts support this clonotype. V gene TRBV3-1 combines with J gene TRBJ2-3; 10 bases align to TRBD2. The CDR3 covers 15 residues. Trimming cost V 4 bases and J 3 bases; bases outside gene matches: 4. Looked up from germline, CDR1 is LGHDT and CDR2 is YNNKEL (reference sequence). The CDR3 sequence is CASSLGLARTDTQYF. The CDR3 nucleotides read TGTGCCAGCAGCCTGGGACTAGCGCGAACAGATACGCAGTATTTT.

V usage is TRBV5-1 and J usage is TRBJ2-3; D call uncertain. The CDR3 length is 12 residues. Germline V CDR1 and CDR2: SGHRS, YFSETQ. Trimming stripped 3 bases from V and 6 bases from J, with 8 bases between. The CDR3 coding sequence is TGCGCCAGCAGCTCCGAGGAGGATACGCAGTATTTT. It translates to CASSSEEDTQYF.

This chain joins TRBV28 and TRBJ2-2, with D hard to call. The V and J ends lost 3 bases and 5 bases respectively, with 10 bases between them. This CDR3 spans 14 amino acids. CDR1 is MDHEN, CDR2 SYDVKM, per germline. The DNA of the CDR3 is TGTGCCAGCAGTTTCAACAGCCGGACCGGGGAGCTGTTTTTT. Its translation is CASSFNSRTGELFF. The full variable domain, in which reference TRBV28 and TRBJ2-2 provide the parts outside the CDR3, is DVKVTQSSRYLVKRTGEKVFLECVQDMDHENMFWYRQDPGLGLRLIYFSYDVKMKEKGDIPEGYSVSREKKERFSLILESASTNQTSMYLCASSFNSRTGELFFGEGSRLTVL.